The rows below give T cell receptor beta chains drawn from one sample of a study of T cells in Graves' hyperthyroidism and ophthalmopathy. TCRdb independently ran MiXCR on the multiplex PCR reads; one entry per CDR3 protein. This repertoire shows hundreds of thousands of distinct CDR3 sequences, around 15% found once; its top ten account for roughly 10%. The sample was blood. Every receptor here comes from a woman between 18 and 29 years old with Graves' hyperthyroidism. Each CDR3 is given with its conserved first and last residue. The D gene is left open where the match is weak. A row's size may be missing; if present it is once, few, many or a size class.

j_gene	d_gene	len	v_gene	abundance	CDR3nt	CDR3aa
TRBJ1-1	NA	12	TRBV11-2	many	TGTGCCAGCACCCACAGTATGACTGAAGCTTTCTTT	CASTHSMTEAFF
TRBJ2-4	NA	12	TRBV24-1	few	TGTGCCACCAGTGGTACCGGATACATTCAGTACTTC	CATSGTGYIQYF
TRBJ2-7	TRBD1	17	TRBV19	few	TGTGCCAGTAGTCCGAACCCAACGGACAGGGAGAACTACGAGCAGTACTTC	CASSPNPTDRENYEQYF
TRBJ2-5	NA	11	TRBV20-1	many	TGCAGTGTGGGCGGCCAAGAGACCCAGTACTTC	CSVGGQETQYF
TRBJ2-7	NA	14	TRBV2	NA	TGTGCCAGCAGGGAGACAGGCTCTTCCTACGAGCAGTACTTC	CASRETGSSYEQYF
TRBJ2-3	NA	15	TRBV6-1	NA	TGTGCCAGCAGTGAAGTGAGCGGGCCTGGGGATACGCAGTATTTT	CASSEVSGPGDTQYF
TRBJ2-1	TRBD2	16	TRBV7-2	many	TGTGCCAGCAGCTTACTCGGACTAGCGGGAGAGAATGAGCAGTTCTTC	CASSLLGLAGENEQFF
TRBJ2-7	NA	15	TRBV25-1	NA	TGTGCCAGCAGTGGTTATGGGCGGGACTCCTACGAGCAGTACTTC	CASSGYGRDSYEQYF
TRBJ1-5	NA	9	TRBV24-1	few	TGTGCCACCAATCAGCCCCAGCATTTT	CATNQPQHF
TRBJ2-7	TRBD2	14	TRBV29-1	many	TGCAGCGTAAGGATAGCGGGAGACTCCTACGAGCAGTACTTC	CSVRIAGDSYEQYF
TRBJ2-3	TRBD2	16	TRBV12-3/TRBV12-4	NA	TGTGCCAGCAGTTTGGGGACTAGGACCTTCACAGATACGCAGTATTTT	CASSLGTRTFTDTQYF
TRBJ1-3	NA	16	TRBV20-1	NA	TGCAGTGCTAGAGATCTCCCCAGAAGCTCTGGAAACACCATATATTTT	CSARDLPRSSGNTIYF
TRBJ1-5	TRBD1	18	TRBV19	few	TGTGCCAGTAGTATTATCCTATCCGGGACAGCTAGCAATCAGCCCCAGCATTTT	CASSIILSGTASNQPQHF
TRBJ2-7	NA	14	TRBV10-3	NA	TGTGCCATCAGTCAGGACGGGGGCCCCTACGAGCAGTACTTC	CAISQDGGPYEQYF
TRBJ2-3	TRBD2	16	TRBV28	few	TGTGCCAGCAGTACCCCTCTTGCTAGCGGGGCGAATACGCAGTATTTT	CASSTPLASGANTQYF
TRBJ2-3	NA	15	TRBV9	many	TGTGCCAGCAGCGTAGGGCAGGGAGGCACAGATACGCAGTATTTT	CASSVGQGGTDTQYF
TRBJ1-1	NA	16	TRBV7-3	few	TGTGCCAGCAGCTTACAGGGCAGGGTATATCACACTGAAGCTTTCTTT	CASSLQGRVYHTEAFF
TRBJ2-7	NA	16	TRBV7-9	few	TGTGCCAGCAGCTTAGTACAGGGCCTATACTCCTACGAGCAGTACTTC	CASSLVQGLYSYEQYF
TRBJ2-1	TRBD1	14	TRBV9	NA	TGTGCCAGCAGCCTACAGGGGGCAGGTAGTGAGCAGTTCTTC	CASSLQGAGSEQFF
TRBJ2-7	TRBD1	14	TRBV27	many	TGTGCCAGCAGTCGGACAGGGACATCCTACGAGCAGTACTTC	CASSRTGTSYEQYF
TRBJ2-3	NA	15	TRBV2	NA	TGTGCCAGCAGTGAAGGCGGGCCACTCACAGATACGCAGTATTTT	CASSEGGPLTDTQYF
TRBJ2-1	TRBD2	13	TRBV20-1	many	TGCAGTGCCCGACTAGCGGGAGTGAATGAGCAGTTCTTC	CSARLAGVNEQFF
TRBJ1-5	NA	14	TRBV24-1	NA	TGTGCCACCAGTGCACAGGATAGCAATCAGCCCCAGCATTTT	CATSAQDSNQPQHF
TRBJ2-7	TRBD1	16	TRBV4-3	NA	TGCGCCAGCAGCCAGGGGTCGGACAGGGGTTTATACGAGCAGTACTTC	CASSQGSDRGLYEQYF
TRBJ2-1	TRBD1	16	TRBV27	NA	TGTGCCAGCAGTCCTAGACAGGGATCAGGCTACAATGAGCAGTTCTTC	CASSPRQGSGYNEQFF
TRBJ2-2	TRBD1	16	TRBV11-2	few	TGTGCCAGCAGCTTAGGGACAGGGGTATTGACCGGGGAGCTGTTTTTT	CASSLGTGVLTGELFF
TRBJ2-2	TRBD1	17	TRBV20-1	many	TGCAGTGCTCGCCGGGACAGGGGGAGTTCGGACACCGAGGAGCTGTTTTTT	CSARRDRGSSDTEELFF
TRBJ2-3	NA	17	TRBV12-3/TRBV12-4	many	TGTGCCAGCAGTATCCACCGCTGGGGGGACCCCACAGATACGCAGTATTTT	CASSIHRWGDPTDTQYF
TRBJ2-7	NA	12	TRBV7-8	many	TGTGCCAGCAGCTTCTCTGCCTACGAGCAGTACTTC	CASSFSAYEQYF
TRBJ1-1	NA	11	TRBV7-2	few	TGTGCCAGCAGCTCGACAAGGAAAGCTTTCTTT	CASSSTRKAFF
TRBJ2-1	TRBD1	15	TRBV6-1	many	TGTGCCAGCAGTGAAGGGACAGGGCGACGAGATGAGCAGTTCTTC	CASSEGTGRRDEQFF
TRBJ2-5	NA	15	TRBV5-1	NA	TGCGCCAGCAGCTTCGCCACGTTAGAAAGAGAGACCCAGTACTTC	CASSFATLERETQYF
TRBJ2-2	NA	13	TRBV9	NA	TGTGCCAGCAGCCCCGTCATCACCGGGGAGCTGTTTTTT	CASSPVITGELFF
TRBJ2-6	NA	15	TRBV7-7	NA	TGTGCCAGCAGCTTATCGAACTCTGGGGCCAACGTCCTGACTTTC	CASSLSNSGANVLTF
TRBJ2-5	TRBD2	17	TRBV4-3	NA	TGCGCCAGCAGCCAAGCCCTCACGGGAGGTCGGGGAGAGACCCAGTACTTC	CASSQALTGGRGETQYF
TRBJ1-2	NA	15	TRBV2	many	TGTGCCAGCAGTGAGCCCCAGCGATCTAACTATGGCTACACCTTC	CASSEPQRSNYGYTF
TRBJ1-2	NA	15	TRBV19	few	TGTGCCAGTAGTGCTGTGACTTATGGGACGGATGGCTACACCTTC	CASSAVTYGTDGYTF
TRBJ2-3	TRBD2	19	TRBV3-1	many	TGTGCCAGCAGCCAAGATCCACCAAACGGGGGGGGAGACACAGATACGCAGTATTTT	CASSQDPPNGGGDTDTQYF
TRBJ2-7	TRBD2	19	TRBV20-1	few	TGCAGTGCTAGACTGTTGGAAGCGGGGTCCGGAGGAGACTACTACGAGCAGTACTTC	CSARLLEAGSGGDYYEQYF
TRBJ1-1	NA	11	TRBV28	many	TGTGCCAGCAGTGCTCAGACTGAAGCTTTCTTT	CASSAQTEAFF
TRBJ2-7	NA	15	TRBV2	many	TGTGCCAGCAGTGTCGGCACTAGTATCACCTACGAGCAGTACTTC	CASSVGTSITYEQYF